Below, 27 T cell receptor beta chains from the same sample are listed, as sequenced in a study of neoadjuvant nivolumab and ipilimumab in lung cancer. TCRdb's table, derived via immunoSEQ multiplex PCR, lists solely in-frame clones and lacks some. This table has fewer than 20,000 clones, 85% to 90% appearing once. Sequences were derived from peripheral blood, sampled before neoadjuvant nivolumab, alone or with ipilimumab. These receptor sequences come from an adult with non-small cell lung cancer.

The V and J genes are TRBV30 and TRBJ1-5; 8 bases agree with TRBD1. The V and J ends lost 2 bases and 7 bases, in that order; junction bases with no gene match: 10. The length of the CDR3 is 15 residues. Germline CDR1 GTSNPN, CDR2 SVGIG (reference sequence). CDR3: CAWSPDRAAGQPQHF. The CDR3 coding sequence is TGTGCCTGGAGTCCGGACAGGGCCGCGGGGCAGCCCCAGCATTTT.

V is TRBV18 and J is TRBJ1-1, with 7 bases fitting TRBD1. The CDR3 contains 15 residues. V shed 5 bases, J shed 1 base, and the junction held 7 bases outside the gene matches. Germline V gives CDR1 KGHSH, CDR2 LQKENI. The CDR3 sequence is CASSSRTGSNTEAFF. As DNA, the CDR3 is TGTGCCAGCTCATCGCGGACAGGTTCGAACACTGAAGCTTTCTTT. The whole variable domain, filled in from reference TRBV18 and TRBJ1-1, reads NAGVMQNPRHLVRRRGQEARLRCSPMKGHSHVYWYRQLPEEGLKFMVYLQKENIIDESGMPKERFSAEFPKEGPSILRIQQVVRGDSAAYFCASSSRTGSNTEAFFGQGTRLTVV.

The rearrangement uses TRBV29-1 and TRBJ1-1, with TRBD1 matching over 8 bases. Germline V gene lookup returns CDR1 SQVTM and CDR2 ANQGSEA. Trimming at V came to 3 bases and at J to 0 bases, leaving 3 bases not matched to a gene. The CDR3 runs to 14 residues. The CDR3 sequence is CSVDRGLLNTEAFF. The CDR3 DNA is TGCAGCGTTGACAGGGGGCTGTTGAACACTGAAGCTTTCTTT.

The chain links TRBV28 to TRBJ1-2, with TRBD1 matching 7 bases. J gave up 4 bases and V 3 bases, and 8 bases lay outside the gene matches. CDR1 is MDHEN and CDR2 is SYDVKM in the germline V gene. CDR3 length: 15 residues. The CDR3 is CASSFLGQAPYGYTF. Here the CDR3 DNA reads TGTGCCAGCAGTTTCCTAGGACAGGCGCCCTATGGCTACACCTTC.

This sequence joins TRBV14 and TRBJ2-2; 8 bases agree with TRBD1. Looked up from germline, CDR1 is SGHDN and CDR2 is FVKESK. The CDR3 is 13 amino acids. Trimming removed 4 bases from V and 5 bases from J; junction bases left unmatched: 0. The CDR3 nucleotides read TGTGCCAGCAGCCGACAGGGGACCGGGGAGCTGTTTTTT. Translating it yields CASSRQGTGELFF. Using reference TRBV14 and TRBJ2-2 for the parts outside the CDR3, the full variable domain is EAGVTQFPSHSVIEKGQTVTLRCDPISGHDNLYWYRRVMGKEIKFLLHFVKESKQDESGMPNNRFLAERTGGTYSTLKVQPAELEDSGVYFCASSRQGTGELFFGEGSRLTVL.

The chain recombines TRBV7-3 with TRBJ1-1; D is possibly TRBD1 (6 bases). Trimming took off 3 bases at V and 1 base at J, with 6 bases between the two ends. The CDR3 is made up of 13 amino acids. CDR1 and CDR2 from the germline V gene are SGHTA and FQGTGA. The chain's CDR3 is CASSLDRNTEAFF. The CDR3 nucleotides are TGTGCCAGCAGCTTGGACAGGAACACTGAAGCTTTCTTT.

The chain recombines TRBV6-4 with TRBJ1-2; the D is unclear. The V end was cut by 0 bases, the J end by 7 bases, with 6 bases between. Per germline, CDR1 MRHNA and CDR2 SNTAGT. The CDR3 consists of 12 residues. The CDR3 sequence is CASSDSSGGYTF. The CDR3 region has the DNA TGTGCCAGCAGTGACTCGTCAGGTGGCTACACCTTC.

In this sample, this clone turned up a few times. The chain couples TRBV5-6 to TRBJ1-5; TRBD1 might be the D (6 bases). The CDR3 is made up of 14 amino acids. Germline CDR1 reads SGHDT; CDR2 reads YYEEEE. V was trimmed by 0 bases and J by 7 bases, leaving 11 bases between them. Written as DNA, the CDR3 is TGTGCCAGCAGCTTGGGCGGGGGCGGACAGCCCCAGCATTTT. As protein: CASSLGGGGQPQHF.

The chain recombines TRBV5-1 with TRBJ2-1, with a tentative D call TRBD2 (6 bases). V was cut by 1 base and J by 4 bases, with 18 bases left in between. This CDR3 is 17 amino acids long. Looked up from germline, CDR1 is SGHRS and CDR2 is YFSETQ. In DNA form, the CDR3 reads TGCGCCAGCAGCTTGAGGGCGGGGCAAACCAGGTACAATGAGCAGTTCTTC. This gives the protein CASSLRAGQTRYNEQFF. Together with reference TRBV5-1 and TRBJ2-1, the CDR3 gives the full variable domain: KAGVTQTPRYLIKTRGQQVTLSCSPISGHRSVSWYQQTPGQGLQFLFEYFSETQRNKGNFPGRFSGRQFSNSRSEMNVSTLELGDSALYLCASSLRAGQTRYNEQFFGPGTRLTVL.

The V gene is TRBV5-1, the J gene TRBJ2-2; no definite D call. From germline, CDR1 is SGHRS and CDR2 YFSETQ. This CDR3 spans 14 amino acids. V lost 2 bases to trimming and J lost 4 bases, with 9 bases between them. This chain's CDR3 is CASSLDSSTGELFF. The CDR3, as DNA: TGCGCCAGCAGCTTAGACTCCTCCACCGGGGAGCTGTTTTTT.

The gene calls are TRBV6-5 and TRBJ2-7; D is undetermined. Between the trimmed V and J ends, which lost 8 bases and 3 bases, there was a span of 8 bases. Germline V gene sequence: CDR1 MNHEY, CDR2 SVGAGI. The CDR3 has 11 residues. Here the CDR3 reads CASRQVYEQYF. CDR3 sequence (DNA): TGTGCCAGCCGCCAGGTCTACGAGCAGTACTTC.

In DNA, the CDR3 is TGTGCCTGGAGCGGGCAGTGGGGATCCGAAAGTTACGAGCAGTACTTC. Translating gives CAWSGQWGSESYEQYF. V usage is TRBV30 and J usage is TRBJ2-7; no clear D. This CDR3 has 16 residues. Trimming removed 3 bases from V and 4 bases from J, with 22 bases in between. Germline loops: CDR1 GTSNPN, CDR2 SVGIG (reference sequence).

This chain joins TRBV18 and TRBJ2-1; 7 bases line up with TRBD1. Per germline, CDR1 KGHSH and CDR2 LQKENI. The CDR3 runs 15 residues. The V segment lost 1 base and the J segment 4 bases; nucleotides outside the gene matches: 4. The CDR3 sequence: CASSPLLGQYNEQFF. The DNA for the CDR3 is TGTGCCAGCTCACCACTATTGGGACAGTACAATGAGCAGTTCTTC.

The V and J genes are TRBV7-9 and TRBJ1-1; D perhaps matches TRBD1 (5 bases). The V end was cut by 3 bases, the J end by 2 bases, with 10 bases between. This CDR3 contains 14 residues. Looked up from germline, CDR1 is SEHNR and CDR2 is FQNEAQ (reference sequence). CDR3 nucleotides: TGTGCCAGCAGCTTTTGGGGGGATAACACTGAAGCTTTCTTT. It is translated as CASSFWGDNTEAFF.

The V and J genes are TRBV7-6 and TRBJ2-7; a possible D gene is TRBD1 (6 bases). Trimming removed 2 bases from V and 5 bases from J, with 13 bases in between. CDR3 length: 14 amino acids. Germline lookup yields CDR1 SGHVS and CDR2 FNYEAQ. The CDR3 region has the DNA TGTGCCAGCAGCTTATCGGTACAGGGCAACGAGCAGTACTTC. This gives the protein CASSLSVQGNEQYF. Using reference TRBV7-6 and TRBJ2-7 for the parts outside the CDR3, the full variable domain is GAGVSQSPRYKVTKRGQDVALRCDPISGHVSLYWYRQALGQGPEFLTYFNYEAQQDKSGLPNDRFSAERPEGSISTLTIQRTEQRDSAMYRCASSLSVQGNEQYFGPGTRLTVT.

The chain links TRBV6-5 to TRBJ2-5, with D possibly called TRBD1 or TRBD2 (5 bases each). The CDR3 loop spans 13 amino acids. Germline-derived CDR1 and CDR2 are MNHEY and SVGAGI. Trimming left V 7 bases short and J 3 bases short, with 12 bases between. The DNA for the CDR3 is TGTGCCAGCAATGGACTGGGGGAAGAGACCCAGTACTTC. Its translation is CASNGLGEETQYF.

This clone was seen a few times. This chain connects TRBV10-3 to TRBJ1-1; TRBD1 is a possible D gene (6 bases). Germline CDR1 reads ENHRY; CDR2 reads SYGVKD. Trimming left V 2 bases short and J 5 bases short, with 12 bases between. This CDR3 is 14 amino acids long. Here the CDR3 reads CAISETGRMTEAFF. For the CDR3, the DNA is TGTGCCATCAGTGAGACAGGGAGGATGACTGAAGCTTTCTTT.

The rearrangement uses TRBV14 and TRBJ2-1; TRBD2 is a possible D gene (5 bases). Per the germline V gene, CDR1 is SGHDN and CDR2 is FVKESK. The CDR3 runs 17 residues. V gave up 0 bases and J gave up 8 bases, with 20 bases separating them. CDR3 nucleotides: TGTGCCAGCAGCCAAGATCGGATGGGGTGGAGGCGCGATGAGCAGTTCTTC. Residues: CASSQDRMGWRRDEQFF.

The CDR3 sequence is CAWITGTDRRGYTF. The CDR3 nucleotides read TGTGCCTGGATAACCGGGACGGACCGTAGGGGCTACACCTTC. The chain links TRBV30 to TRBJ1-2; perhaps TRBD1 as D (5 bases). Trimming cost V 4 bases and J 8 bases, with 20 bases left between them. Germline CDR1 is GTSNPN and CDR2 is SVGIG (reference sequence). There are 14 residues in the CDR3.

The CDR3 region has the DNA TGTGCCAGCAGCCTCAGTTGGACCGGGGAGCTGTTTTTT. Translating gives CASSLSWTGELFF. This chain links TRBV5-4 with TRBJ2-2; D remains ambiguous. This CDR3 contains 13 residues. Trimming shortened V by 4 bases and J by 5 bases, and 9 bases separated the two germline ends. Germline V gives CDR1 SGHNT, CDR2 YYREEE (reference sequence).

The chain has TRBV11-3 and TRBJ2-7; possibly TRBD1 or TRBD2 for D (7 bases each). V lost 0 bases to trimming and J lost 7 bases, with 13 bases between them. This CDR3 comprises 14 residues. CDR1 and CDR2 (germline): SGHNT, YENEEA. Here the CDR3 reads CASSLEGTAGEQYF. As DNA, the CDR3 is TGTGCCAGCAGCTTAGAGGGGACAGCGGGGGAGCAGTACTTC.

The CDR3 region is CASGRDTQETQYF. The CDR3 coding sequence is TGTGCCAGCGGGCGAGACACCCAAGAGACCCAGTACTTC. The V and J genes are TRBV7-3 and TRBJ2-5; no firm D call. Trimming shortened V by 8 bases and J by 1 base, and 11 bases separated the two germline ends. In germline, CDR1 is SGHTA, CDR2 FQGTGA. The CDR3 contains 13 residues.

The chain joins TRBV4-1 to TRBJ1-5; D uncertain. Germline V gene sequence: CDR1 MGHRA, CDR2 YSYEKL. V was clipped by 1 base and J by 2 bases, with 9 bases between them. The CDR3 covers 15 residues. This chain's CDR3 is CASSQGAWGNQPQHF. The CDR3, as DNA: TGCGCCAGCAGCCAAGGAGCGTGGGGCAATCAGCCCCAGCATTTT.

The chain joins TRBV5-5 to TRBJ1-1, with D unresolved. This CDR3 comprises 12 residues. V shed 2 bases and J shed 5 bases, with 7 bases lying between them. CDR1 and CDR2 (germline): SGHKS, YYEKEE (reference sequence). The CDR3 DNA sequence: TGTGCCAGCAGCTTACGAGGGACTGAAGCTTTCTTT. Translating it yields CASSLRGTEAFF.

This sequence joins TRBV30 and TRBJ1-3, with a tentative D call TRBD1 (5 bases). V gave up 5 bases and J gave up 2 bases, with 13 bases separating them. CDR1 is GTSNPN and CDR2 is SVGIG in the germline V gene (reference sequence). This CDR3 has 14 residues. CDR3 residues: CAWRQGKTGNTIYF. DNA for the CDR3: TGTGCCTGGCGCCAGGGTAAGACTGGAAACACCATATATTTT.

V usage is TRBV9 and J usage is TRBJ2-7, with TRBD1 identical over 10 bases. V was pared by 4 bases and J by 6 bases, with 7 bases of the junction left unmatched. CDR3 length: 14 amino acids. CDR1 SGDLS and CDR2 YYNGEE come from the germline V gene. Here the CDR3 reads CASSPLRTGGEQYF. In DNA, the CDR3 is TGTGCCAGCAGCCCGCTTCGGACAGGGGGCGAGCAGTACTTC.

The chain employs TRBV11-3 and TRBJ2-7, with D hard to call. Germline values: CDR1 SGHNT, CDR2 YENEEA. V lost 5 bases, J lost 2 bases, and 10 bases lay in between. This CDR3 has 13 residues. The CDR3 sequence: CASSKGAAYEQYF. The CDR3 region has the DNA TGTGCCAGCAGCAAGGGCGCTGCCTACGAGCAGTACTTC.